The present TCR beta chain was sequenced within a study of human versus mouse CDR3 diversity and MHC coevolution. Cells were CD45RO-negative CD62L-positive naive CD4 T cells sorted from PBMCs. Libraries were prepared by immunoSEQ multiplex PCR; TCRdb keeps only in-frame clonotypes and omits some of them. This sample yields about 81,000 clones, of which about 93% are seen a single time; 1.3% belongs to the top ten. Germline loops: CDR1 SGHAT, CDR2 FQNNGV. The length of the CDR3 is 16 residues. The receptor was derived from a person aged 30-70 years in good health. The chain links TRBV11-2 to TRBJ2-5, with D hard to call. The assigned J gene may be wrong: the sequence end matches TRBJ2-7 better. The specimen was naive CD4+ T cells from blood. The subset is: CD45RO-negative CD62L-positive naive CD4 T cells. The CDR3 loop is CASSLGPADTSYEQYF. The CDR3 nucleotides are TGTGCCAGCAGCTTAGGTCCCGCAGACACCAGCTACGAGCAGTACTTC.